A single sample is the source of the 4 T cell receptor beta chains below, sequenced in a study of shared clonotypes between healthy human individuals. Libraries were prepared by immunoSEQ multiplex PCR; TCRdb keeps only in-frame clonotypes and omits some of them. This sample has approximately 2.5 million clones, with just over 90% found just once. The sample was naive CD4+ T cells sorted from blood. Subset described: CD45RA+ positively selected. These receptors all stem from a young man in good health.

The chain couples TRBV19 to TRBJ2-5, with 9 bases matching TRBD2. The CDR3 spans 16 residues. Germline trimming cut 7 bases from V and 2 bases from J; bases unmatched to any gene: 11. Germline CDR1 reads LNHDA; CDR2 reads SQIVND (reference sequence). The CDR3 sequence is CASKNGSGRLQETQYF. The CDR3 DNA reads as TGTGCCAGTAAAAACGGGAGCGGGAGGCTGCAAGAGACCCAGTACTTC.

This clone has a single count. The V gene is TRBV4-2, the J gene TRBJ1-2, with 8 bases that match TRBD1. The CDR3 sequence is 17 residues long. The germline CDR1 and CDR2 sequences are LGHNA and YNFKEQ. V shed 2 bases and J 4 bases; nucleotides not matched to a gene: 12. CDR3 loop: CASSQLSTPGTGYGYTF. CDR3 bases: TGTGCCAGCAGCCAATTATCTACCCCGGGGACAGGCTATGGCTACACCTTC.

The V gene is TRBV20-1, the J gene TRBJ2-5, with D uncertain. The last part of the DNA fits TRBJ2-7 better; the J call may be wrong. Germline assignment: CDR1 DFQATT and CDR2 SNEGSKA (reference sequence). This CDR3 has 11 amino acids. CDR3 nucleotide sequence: TGCAGTGGCGTCGTATCCTACGAGCAGTACTTC. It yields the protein CSGVVSYEQYF.

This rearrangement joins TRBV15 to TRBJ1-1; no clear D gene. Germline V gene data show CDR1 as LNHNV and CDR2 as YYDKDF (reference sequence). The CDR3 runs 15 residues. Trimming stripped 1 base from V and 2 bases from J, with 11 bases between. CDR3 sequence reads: CATSRGMADNTEAFF. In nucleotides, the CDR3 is TGTGCCACCAGCAGAGGAATGGCAGACAACACTGAAGCTTTCTTT. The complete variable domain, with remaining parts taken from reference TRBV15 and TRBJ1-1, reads DAMVIQNPRYQVTQFGKPVTLSCSQTLNHNVMYWYQQKSSQAPKLLFHYYDKDFNNEADTPDNFQSRRPNTSFCFLDIRSPGLGDTAMYLCATSRGMADNTEAFFGQGTRLTVV.